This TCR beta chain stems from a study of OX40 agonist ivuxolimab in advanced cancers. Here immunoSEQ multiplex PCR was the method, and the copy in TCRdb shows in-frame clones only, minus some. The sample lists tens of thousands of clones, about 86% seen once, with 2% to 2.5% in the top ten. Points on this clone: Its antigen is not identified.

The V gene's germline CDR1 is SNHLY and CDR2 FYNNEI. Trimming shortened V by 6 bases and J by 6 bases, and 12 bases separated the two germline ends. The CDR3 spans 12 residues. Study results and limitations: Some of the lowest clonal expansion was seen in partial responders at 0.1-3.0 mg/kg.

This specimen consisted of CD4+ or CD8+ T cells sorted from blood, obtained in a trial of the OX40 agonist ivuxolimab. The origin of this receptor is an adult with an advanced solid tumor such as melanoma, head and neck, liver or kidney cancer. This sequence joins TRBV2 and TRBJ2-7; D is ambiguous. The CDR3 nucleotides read TGTGCCAGCAGAAATGACTGGGGCGAGCAGTACTTC. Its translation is CASRNDWGEQYF.